These T cell receptor beta chains were read from a single sample in a study of T cell responses to AZD1222 COVID-19 vaccine. The repertoire was sequenced with immunoSEQ multiplex PCR; TCRdb's copy has only in-frame clones and lacks some. This table has 110,000 to 150,000 clones, around 88% appearing once. The sample consisted of peripheral blood, taken on day 0 of AZD1222 vaccination. All receptors derive from an adult in good health. Each CDR3 is given with its conserved first and last residue. The D gene is left open where the match is weak. A row's size may be missing; if present it is once, few, many or a size class.

V gene	J gene	clone size	D gene	CDR3 DNA	CDR3 protein
TRBV7-9	TRBJ2-2	-	-	TGTGCCAGCAGCTTCAAGGCAACGAACACCGGGGAGCTGTTTTTT	CASSFKATNTGELFF
TRBV11-2	TRBJ2-2	few	-	TGTGCCAGCAGCTTTGCCGGGGAGCTGTTTTTT	CASSFAGELFF
TRBV7-2	TRBJ2-2	-	-	TGTGCCAGCAGCTTAGGTATGCACGCCGGGGAGCTGTTTTTT	CASSLGMHAGELFF
TRBV7-9	TRBJ1-2	-	TRBD1	TGTGCCAGCAGCCTAGCGGACAGGGCGTATGGCTACACCTTC	CASSLADRAYGYTF
TRBV30	TRBJ2-6	-	-	TGTGCCTGGAGTGTAGGGGCTAGGGGATCTGGGGCCAACGTCCTGACTTTC	CAWSVGARGSGANVLTF
TRBV5-4	TRBJ2-7	-	TRBD1	TGTGCCAGCAGCCTGGATCCGGGACAGACTTACGAGCAGTACTTC	CASSLDPGQTYEQYF
TRBV30	TRBJ1-1	-	-	TGTGCCTGGAGAATAATTGGGACTACTTCGGGCCCTGAAGCTTTCTTT	CAWRIIGTTSGPEAFF
TRBV30	TRBJ1-2	-	-	TGTGCCTGGAGTCTGACAGGCTATGGCTACACCTTC	CAWSLTGYGYTF
TRBV3-1/TRBV3-2	TRBJ2-7	-	TRBD2	TGTGCCAGCAGCGGGACTAGCGGGAGAGGCAACGAGCAGTACTTC	CASSGTSGRGNEQYF
TRBV19	TRBJ1-2	once	-	TGTGCCAGTAGGGCCGGGAGCGGGGATGGCTACACCTTC	CASRAGSGDGYTF
TRBV4-2	TRBJ1-1	-	-	TGTGCCAGCAGCCAAGGGGGTGGTGAGGACACTGAAGCTTTCTTT	CASSQGGGEDTEAFF
TRBV18	TRBJ2-7	-	-	TGTGCCAGCTCACCAGCCTCTGTTACTGGTTGGGAGCAGTACTTC	CASSPASVTGWEQYF
TRBV24-1	TRBJ2-2	-	TRBD2	TGTGCCACCAGTGATCCACTAGCGGACAGTACCGGGGAGCTGTTTTTT	CATSDPLADSTGELFF
TRBV24-1	TRBJ2-1	-	-	TGTGCCACCAGTGATCTGGTTGAGCAGTTCTTC	CATSDLVEQFF
TRBV7-6	TRBJ2-1	-	-	TGTGCCAGCAGCTCCTCCAACCCGTACGGGGCGCAAGGCTCCTACAATGAGCAGTTCTTC	CASSSSNPYGAQGSYNEQFF
TRBV6-1	TRBJ1-1	-	-	TGTGCCAGCAGTGAAGGGGTAGGGTCGAACACTGAAGCTTTCTTT	CASSEGVGSNTEAFF
TRBV6-5	TRBJ2-7	-	-	TGTGCCAGCAGTTCAGGATATAGCTCCTACGAGCAGTACTTC	CASSSGYSSYEQYF
TRBV5-4	TRBJ2-7	-	TRBD2	TGTGCCAGCAGCTTCGGACTAGCGGGAGGGGGCGAGCAGTACTTC	CASSFGLAGGGEQYF
TRBV15	TRBJ2-5	-	-	TGTGCCACCAGCAGAGGTTCGGAGACCCAGTACTTC	CATSRGSETQYF
TRBV3-1/TRBV3-2	TRBJ1-1	-	-	TGTGCCAGCAGCCACGACAGCACTGAAGCTTTCTTT	CASSHDSTEAFF
TRBV12-3/TRBV12-4	TRBJ2-1	-	-	TGTGCCAGCAGTTTAAAAGATGAGCAGTTCTTC	CASSLKDEQFF
TRBV19	TRBJ1-1	-	-	TGTGCCAGTAGGCTCAGACTGAACACTGAAGCTTTCTTT	CASRLRLNTEAFF
TRBV7-9	TRBJ1-1	-	TRBD1	TGTGCCAGCAGCTTACGGACAGGGAGCCACACTGAAGCTTTCTTT	CASSLRTGSHTEAFF
TRBV19	TRBJ1-1	-	-	TGTGCCAGTAGAGATTACGGGGGCGCGACTGAAGCTTTCTTT	CASRDYGGATEAFF
TRBV7-3	TRBJ2-1	few	TRBD2	TGTGCCAGCAGCCCGCAGGGCAGCGGGAGTCGCAATGAGCAGTTCTTC	CASSPQGSGSRNEQFF
TRBV5-4	TRBJ2-1	once	-	TGTGCCAGCAGCAGGACGGCCGACAATGAGCAGTTCTTC	CASSRTADNEQFF
TRBV5-4	TRBJ2-7	few	TRBD2	TGTGCCAGCAGTCCCGGATGGGGCGGGAGCTCACCCGAGCAGTACTTC	CASSPGWGGSSPEQYF
TRBV7-2	TRBJ1-5	-	TRBD1	TGTGCCAGCAGCTCTCGACAGGGGAGTAGCAATCAGCCCCAGCATTTT	CASSSRQGSSNQPQHF
TRBV12-3/TRBV12-4	TRBJ1-4	-	-	TGTGCCAGCAGTGGATACCCGAATGAAAAACTGTTTTTT	CASSGYPNEKLFF
TRBV3-1/TRBV3-2	TRBJ1-3	-	-	TGTGCCAGCAGCCAAGACACCCTCTCTGGAAACACCATATATTTT	CASSQDTLSGNTIYF
TRBV29-1	TRBJ2-5	-	-	TGCAGCGTTGAGGGATGGAGTGCGGAGACCCAGTACTTC	CSVEGWSAETQYF
TRBV7-9	TRBJ1-1	-	-	TGTGCCAGCAGCTTCCGCTCGGTCGGGGAAGCTTTCTTT	CASSFRSVGEAFF
TRBV5-4	TRBJ2-1	-	-	TGTGCCAGCAGCTTGGCTACTCAGGGTAATGAGCAGTTCTTC	CASSLATQGNEQFF
TRBV7-2	TRBJ2-5	-	-	TGTGCCAGCAGCTTCCCTGCGATCCAAGAGACCCAGTACTTC	CASSFPAIQETQYF
TRBV30	TRBJ2-1	once	-	TGTGCCTGGAGCCCCGGGGATTACAATGAGCAGTTCTTC	CAWSPGDYNEQFF
TRBV6-6	TRBJ1-2	-	-	TGTGCCAGCAACCGACAGCTTAACTATGGCTACACCTTC	CASNRQLNYGYTF
TRBV7-2	TRBJ2-7	-	TRBD2	TGTGCCAGCAGCTTAGGGTGGACTAGCGGACTTTACGAGCAGTACTTC	CASSLGWTSGLYEQYF
TRBV19	TRBJ2-7	-	TRBD1	TGTGCCAGTAGCCGGACAGGCGCATCCTACGAGCAGTACTTC	CASSRTGASYEQYF
TRBV11-2	TRBJ1-2	-	-	TGTGCCAGCAGCCCTCAGGGACCCTATGGCTACACCTTC	CASSPQGPYGYTF
TRBV19	TRBJ1-6	-	TRBD1	TGTGCCAGTACCAATTCGAGGACAGGAGGTTATTCACCCCTCCACTTT	CASTNSRTGGYSPLHF